This TCR beta chain came from a study of CD8 T cells in ankylosing spondylitis. This clonotype was picked up many times. Its matching antigen is unknown. Germline V gene data show CDR1 as MGHDK and CDR2 as SYGVNS. This CDR3 comprises 16 residues. V lost 1 base and J 1 base, leaving 11 bases between the germline ends. In TCRdb, the 5' RACE reads were re-called with MiXCR into one record per CDR3 protein. Among more than 400,000 distinct CDR3 sequences listed, approximately 5.3% were seen once. Overall study findings and caveats: Characteristic, it appeared, of ankylosing spondylitis blood was a TCR beta motif of roughly 8 highly homologous variants. Reports say disease-linked clones showed up significantly more in matched ankylosing spondylitis synovial fluid.

The chain couples TRBV25-1 to TRBJ2-1, with D maybe TRBD2 (5 bases). What was sequenced was blood, either unsorted or a sorted T cell fraction (not recorded which). The origin of this receptor is a male donor with ankylosing spondylitis. CDR3 nucleotide sequence: TGTGCCAGCAGTGAATGGGGAGCGGCGTCCTACAATGAGCAGTTCTTC. Encoded protein: CASSEWGAASYNEQFF.